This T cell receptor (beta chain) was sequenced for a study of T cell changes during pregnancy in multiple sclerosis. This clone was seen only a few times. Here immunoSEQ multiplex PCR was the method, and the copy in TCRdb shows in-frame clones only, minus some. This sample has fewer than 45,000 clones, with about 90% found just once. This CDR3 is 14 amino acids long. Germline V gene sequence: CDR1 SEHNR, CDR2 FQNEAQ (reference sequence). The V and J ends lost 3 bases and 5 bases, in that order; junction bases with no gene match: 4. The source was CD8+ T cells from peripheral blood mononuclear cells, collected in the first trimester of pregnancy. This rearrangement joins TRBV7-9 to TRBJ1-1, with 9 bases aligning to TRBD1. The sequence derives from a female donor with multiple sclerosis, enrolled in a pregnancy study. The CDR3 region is CASSLGQGDTEAFF. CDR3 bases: TGTGCCAGCAGCTTGGGACAGGGAGATACTGAAGCTTTCTTT.